The 23 T cell receptor beta chains below come from one sample, sequenced in a study of shared clonotypes between healthy human individuals. The repertoire was sequenced with immunoSEQ multiplex PCR; TCRdb's copy has only in-frame clones and lacks some. The sample holds about 2.3 million clones, 90% to 95% seen once. Sequenced input: naive CD4+ T cells from PBMCs. Subset meaning: CD45RA+ positively selected. The source is a man younger than 35 in good health. Some clones in this sample may be carry-over from other donors' samples.

This clone was observed a handful of times. The V gene is TRBV7-9, the J gene TRBJ2-1, with TRBD2 as a possible D gene (6 bases). Germline loops: CDR1 SEHNR, CDR2 FQNEAQ (reference sequence). There are 16 residues in the CDR3. V was shortened by 5 bases and J by 6 bases, with 20 bases between the two germline ends. The CDR3 DNA follows: TGTGCCAGCAGCCCTCCCCGGGGGACCCGCTCCAATGAGCAGTTCTTC. This gives the protein CASSPPRGTRSNEQFF. The whole variable domain, filled in from reference TRBV7-9 and TRBJ2-1, reads DTGVSQNPRHKITKRGQNVTFRCDPISEHNRLYWYRQTLGQGPEFLTYFQNEAQLEKSRLLSDRFSAERPKGSFSTLEIQRTEQGDSAMYLCASSPPRGTRSNEQFFGPGTRLTVL.

This chain joins TRBV21-1 and TRBJ2-6; whether TRBD1, the table's D call, matches the DNA was not checked. TRBV21-1 is classified as a pseudogene. CDR3 length: 19 residues. The CDR3 here is CASSKRRSQAYSGANVLTF. As DNA, the CDR3 is TGTGCCAGCAGCAAACGACGGTCACAGGCGTACTCTGGGGCCAACGTCCTGACTTTC.

The chain has TRBV6-1 and TRBJ2-7; 7 nucleotides match TRBD2. V trimming: 7 bases; J trimming: 3 bases; junction bases outside the gene matches: 6. This CDR3 contains 13 residues. Germline CDR1 MNHNS, CDR2 SASEGT. CDR3 bases: TGTGCCAGCATCCTAGCGGACTACTACGAGCAGTACTTC. Translation: CASILADYYEQYF.

The chain uses TRBV5-1 and TRBJ2-3; D is unresolved. V lost 0 bases and J lost 4, with 12 bases in between. Germline V gene lookup returns CDR1 SGHRS and CDR2 YFSETQ. This CDR3 has 15 residues. The CDR3 region is CASSLAVRYSDTQYF. The CDR3, as DNA: TGCGCCAGCAGCTTGGCCGTCCGATACTCAGATACGCAGTATTTT.

The rearrangement uses TRBV18 and TRBJ1-1; D not certain. Germline V gene sequence: CDR1 KGHSH, CDR2 LQKENI. V lost 6 bases and J 3 bases, leaving 8 bases between the germline ends. The CDR3 length is 12 residues. The CDR3 protein is CASSGGDTEAFF. The CDR3 nucleotides are TGTGCCAGCTCCGGTGGGGACACTGAAGCTTTCTTT.

CDR3: CASSLEGVANEKLFF. For the CDR3, the DNA is TGCGCCAGCAGCTTGGAGGGAGTAGCTAATGAAAAACTGTTTTTT. The chain employs TRBV5-1 and TRBJ1-4; D ambiguous. The CDR3 loop spans 15 amino acids. The germline gives CDR1 SGHRS, CDR2 YFSETQ. The V and J ends lost 0 bases and 3 bases respectively, with 9 bases between them.

The chain recombines TRBV21-1 with TRBJ1-1; the D segment call TRBD1 is taken from the table without a DNA check. TRBV21-1 represents a pseudogene. The CDR3 is 15 residues long. CDR3 in DNA: TGTGCCAGCCGGAATCGGGGACAGGTAAACACTGAAGCTTTCTTT. Encoded protein: CASRNRGQVNTEAFF.

The V call is TRBV11-3, the J call TRBJ2-1, with TRBD2 identical over 10 bases. The CDR3 runs to 14 residues. The V and J ends lost 1 base and 9 bases, in that order; junction bases with no gene match: 3. Germline lookup yields CDR1 SGHNT and CDR2 YENEEA. CDR3 sequence: CASSLGTSGSEQFF. In DNA, the CDR3 is TGTGCCAGCAGCTTAGGGACTAGCGGCAGTGAGCAGTTCTTC.

This chain links TRBV5-1 with TRBJ1-5; D not certain. The CDR3 is 15 amino acids. V was shortened by 2 bases and J by 3 bases, with 12 bases between the two germline ends. CDR1 and CDR2 from the germline V gene are SGHRS and YFSETQ. The CDR3 DNA follows: TGCGCCAGCAGCTTAGATGGGCCCCCCAATCAGCCCCAGCATTTT. Translation gives CASSLDGPPNQPQHF.

This clone was recorded only once. The J gene is TRBJ2-2, the V gene TRBV5-1, with a tentative D call TRBD2 (6 bases). V was pared by 1 base and J by 3 bases, with 16 bases between. CDR1 is SGHRS, CDR2 YFSETQ, per germline. The CDR3 contains 17 residues. CDR3 DNA: TGCGCCAGCAGCTTGTTGGCAACGGGAGTCGACACCGGGGAGCTGTTTTTT. Its protein product is CASSLLATGVDTGELFF.

The chain employs TRBV6-1 and TRBJ2-1; 9 bases are a match to TRBD1. The ends lost 8 bases at V and 7 bases at J; junction bases unmatched: 9. The CDR3 is 14 amino acids. Looked up from germline, CDR1 is MNHNS and CDR2 is SASEGT. The CDR3 bases are TGTGCCAGCGCCGGGACAGGGTTTGGGAATGAGCAGTTCTTC. This translates into CASAGTGFGNEQFF.

The V and J genes are TRBV4-2 and TRBJ2-7; D is possibly TRBD1 or TRBD2 (5 bases each). Germline CDR1 is LGHNA and CDR2 is YNFKEQ. The CDR3 contains 15 residues. The V and J ends lost 1 base and 5 bases respectively, with 15 bases between them. CDR3: CASSQAGTGVNEQYF. The CDR3 bases are TGTGCCAGCAGCCAAGCAGGGACCGGTGTTAACGAGCAGTACTTC.

This clone was seen more than once but under ten times. This sample also contains other DNA sequences that code for the same CDR3. The rearrangement uses TRBV5-1 and TRBJ1-1; D unresolved. V lost 3 bases, J lost 2 bases, and 8 bases lay in between. This CDR3 region has 13 residues. The germline V gene encodes CDR1 SGHRS and CDR2 YFSETQ. Here the CDR3 DNA reads TGCGCCAGCAGCTCTCAGAGTAACACTGAAGCTTTCTTT. Protein sequence: CASSSQSNTEAFF.

The chain links TRBV10-1 to TRBJ2-3; 7 bases align to TRBD1. The CDR3 runs 12 residues. CDR1 WNHNN and CDR2 SYGVQD come from the germline V gene (reference sequence). Trimming cost V 8 bases and J 9 bases; bases outside gene matches: 8. CDR3 residues: CASSAGDRTQYF. The CDR3 DNA is TGCGCCAGCTCAGCCGGGGACAGAACGCAGTATTTT.

The chain couples TRBV5-4 to TRBJ2-5, with D unresolved. The CDR3 has 14 residues. Per the germline V gene, CDR1 is SGHNT and CDR2 is YYREEE (reference sequence). V shed 0 bases and J shed 2 bases, with 8 bases lying between them. CDR3 in DNA: TGTGCCAGCAGCTTGGGGCGGATTCAAGAGACCCAGTACTTC. This translates into CASSLGRIQETQYF.

The chain uses TRBV19 and TRBJ1-2; 10 bases agree with TRBD1. This CDR3 has 17 amino acids. Germline CDR1 LNHDA, CDR2 SQIVND (reference sequence). After removal of 6 bases from V and 7 bases from J, the junction contained 17 bases not matched to a gene. In DNA, the CDR3 is TGTGCCAGTAGCCACCCCCCTGGGACAGGGGTGTCGGGTGGCTACACCTTC. Amino acids: CASSHPPGTGVSGGYTF.

V gene TRBV28 combines with J gene TRBJ1-4, with TRBD1 matching 7 bases. J was trimmed by 0 bases and V by 6 bases; bases with no gene match: 4. From germline, CDR1 is MDHEN and CDR2 SYDVKM. There are 15 residues in the CDR3. CDR3 region: CASSKTGATNEKLFF. The CDR3 coding sequence is TGTGCCAGCAGCAAAACAGGGGCAACTAATGAAAAACTGTTTTTT.

The chain combines TRBV28 with TRBJ1-1; 7 nucleotides align to TRBD1. This CDR3 is 13 amino acids long. Germline values: CDR1 MDHEN, CDR2 SYDVKM. J gave up 5 bases and V 9 bases, and 9 bases lay outside the gene matches. The DNA of the CDR3 is TGTGCCAGTTTGGGGAGGGGGCGGACTGAAGCTTTCTTT. Its protein product is CASLGRGRTEAFF.

The chain recombines TRBV29-1 with TRBJ2-3, with TRBD2 matching over 10 bases. V dropped 5 bases and J dropped 6; count of bases not matched to a gene: 5. CDR3 size: 13 residues. CDR1 and CDR2 (germline): SQVTM, ANQGSEA. The CDR3 DNA is TGCAGCGTTCTACTAGCGGGAAAGGATACGCAGTATTTT. As protein: CSVLLAGKDTQYF.

This chain links TRBV15 with TRBJ2-1, with a tentative D call TRBD1 (7 bases). Germline V gives CDR1 LNHNV, CDR2 YYDKDF (reference sequence). The ends were cut back, 5 bases at V and 4 bases at J, with 12 bases in the middle. The CDR3 runs to 14 residues. The CDR3, as DNA: TGTGCCACCAGCTGGGCAGGGGGGTACAATGAGCAGTTCTTC. It codes for CATSWAGGYNEQFF.

The chain is built from TRBV7-7 and TRBJ2-5, with a tentative D call TRBD2 (5 bases). Germline CDR1 reads SSHAT; CDR2 reads FNYEAQ (reference sequence). The V gene lost 1 base and the J gene lost 7 bases, with 10 bases spanning the gap. The length of the CDR3 is 13 residues. In DNA, the CDR3 is TGTGCCAGCAGCTTAGGGACCGAGGGGACCCAGTACTTC. Translated, it gives CASSLGTEGTQYF.

The chain uses TRBV9 and TRBJ1-2; a possible D gene is TRBD1 (5 bases). Germline V gene lookup returns CDR1 SGDLS and CDR2 YYNGEE. The CDR3 contains 14 residues. V lost 0 bases and J 3 bases, leaving 9 bases between the germline ends. The CDR3 nucleotides read TGTGCCAGCAGCGTAGGCGGAGGGGACTATGGCTACACCTTC. Its protein product is CASSVGGGDYGYTF.

This sequence joins TRBV5-1 and TRBJ2-1, with D perhaps matching TRBD1 (6 bases). V was trimmed by 0 bases and J by 2 bases, leaving 12 bases between them. CDR3 size: 16 residues. CDR1 SGHRS and CDR2 YFSETQ come from the germline V gene. CDR3: CASSLAWDTTYNEQFF. The CDR3 DNA follows: TGCGCCAGCAGCTTGGCGTGGGACACCACCTACAATGAGCAGTTCTTC.